These T cell receptor beta chains were read from a single sample in a study of blood T cell repertoires in COVID-19. This table comes from immunoSEQ multiplex PCR, and its TCRdb copy is limited to in-frame clones, with some not included. The sample yields 470,000 or so clones, over 75% seen once. The sequencing input was peripheral blood. All receptors derive from a human donor in a cohort sampled during active COVID-19. The CDR3 runs from the conserved cysteine through the conserved F or W. D genes are given only for firm matches. The size entry is marked missing in some rows and otherwise reads once, few, many or a size class.

D gene: TRBD1; V gene: TRBV28; clone size: -; J gene: TRBJ2-3; CDR3 DNA: TGTGCCAGCCAGGGGGAGAGCACAGATACGCAGTATTTT; CDR3 protein: CASQGESTDTQYF
D gene: -; V gene: TRBV28; clone size: -; J gene: TRBJ2-7; CDR3 DNA: TGTGCCAGCGCCACTACGGGACACCCTTCGGAGCAGTACTTC; CDR3 protein: CASATTGHPSEQYF
D gene: TRBD2; V gene: TRBV20-1; clone size: -; J gene: TRBJ2-1; CDR3 DNA: TGCAGTGCTAGTGCGACTAGCGGTTACAATGAGCAGTTCTTC; CDR3 protein: CSASATSGYNEQFF
D gene: -; V gene: TRBV7-2; clone size: -; J gene: TRBJ1-2; CDR3 DNA: TGTGCCAGCAGCCTAGAGACAGAACTCTATGGCTACACCTTC; CDR3 protein: CASSLETELYGYTF
D gene: TRBD2; V gene: TRBV11-2; clone size: -; J gene: TRBJ2-1; CDR3 DNA: TGTGCCAGCAGCTACGGACTAGCGGGAGAACAGTTCTTC; CDR3 protein: CASSYGLAGEQFF
D gene: -; V gene: TRBV12-5; clone size: -; J gene: TRBJ2-3; CDR3 DNA: TGTGCTAGTGGTCCGGGGGTGCCGCGCACAGATACGCAGTATTTT; CDR3 protein: CASGPGVPRTDTQYF
D gene: -; V gene: TRBV7-8; clone size: -; J gene: TRBJ1-2; CDR3 DNA: TGTGCCAGCACCAAGAAATCCGAGTTCACCTTC; CDR3 protein: CASTKKSEFTF
D gene: -; V gene: TRBV6-4; clone size: -; J gene: TRBJ1-1; CDR3 DNA: TGTGCCAGCAGTGTCGACAGCCGCAGCACAGCTTTCTTT; CDR3 protein: CASSVDSRSTAFF
D gene: TRBD2; V gene: TRBV9; clone size: -; J gene: TRBJ2-7; CDR3 DNA: TGTGCCAGCAGCGCACGGACTAGCGGTTACGAGCAGTACTTC; CDR3 protein: CASSARTSGYEQYF
D gene: -; V gene: TRBV2; clone size: many; J gene: TRBJ2-1; CDR3 DNA: TGTGCCAGCAGTGAACAGGGATCCTACAATGAGCAGTTCTTC; CDR3 protein: CASSEQGSYNEQFF
D gene: -; V gene: TRBV5-1; clone size: -; J gene: TRBJ2-7; CDR3 DNA: TGCGCCAGCAGCTTGGGATCGGCGGACATCTACGAGCAGTACTTC; CDR3 protein: CASSLGSADIYEQYF
D gene: -; V gene: TRBV7-9; clone size: -; J gene: TRBJ1-2; CDR3 DNA: TGTGCCAGCAGCTTAGCGAGTGCGGATGGCTACACCTTC; CDR3 protein: CASSLASADGYTF
D gene: -; V gene: TRBV6-1; clone size: -; J gene: TRBJ2-7; CDR3 DNA: TGTGCCAGCAGTGAATCCCGCCCGAGCGGCTCCTACGAGCAGTACTTC; CDR3 protein: CASSESRPSGSYEQYF
D gene: TRBD2; V gene: TRBV10-2; clone size: -; J gene: TRBJ2-7; CDR3 DNA: TGCGCCAGCAGGAAGGGGTCCCCTAGCGGGAGAAGAGGCGAGCAGTACTTC; CDR3 protein: CASRKGSPSGRRGEQYF
D gene: TRBD1; V gene: TRBV4-1; clone size: -; J gene: TRBJ1-4; CDR3 DNA: TGCGCCAGCAGACGCACAGGGGGTGATAATGAAAAACTGTTTTTT; CDR3 protein: CASRRTGGDNEKLFF
D gene: -; V gene: TRBV5-1; clone size: -; J gene: TRBJ2-7; CDR3 DNA: TGCGCCAGCAGCACTTTAGGACTGTCCTCCTACGAGCAGTACTTC; CDR3 protein: CASSTLGLSSYEQYF
D gene: -; V gene: TRBV28; clone size: -; J gene: TRBJ1-6; CDR3 DNA: TGTGCCAGCAGAAGGACAGAGGGCAATTCACCCCTCCACTTT; CDR3 protein: CASRRTEGNSPLHF
D gene: -; V gene: TRBV27; clone size: -; J gene: TRBJ2-2; CDR3 DNA: TGTGCCAGCAGTTTATATGGCACCAGGAACACCGGGGAGCTGTTTTTT; CDR3 protein: CASSLYGTRNTGELFF
D gene: -; V gene: TRBV5-1; clone size: -; J gene: TRBJ2-2; CDR3 DNA: TGCGCCAGCAGCTTTGGAGACAGGAACACCGGGGAGCTGTTTTTT; CDR3 protein: CASSFGDRNTGELFF
D gene: -; V gene: TRBV6-5; clone size: -; J gene: TRBJ2-1; CDR3 DNA: TGTGCCATTAGTTCGACTCGGACCTACAATGAGCAGTTCTTC; CDR3 protein: CAISSTRTYNEQFF
D gene: -; V gene: TRBV19; clone size: -; J gene: TRBJ1-5; CDR3 DNA: TGTGCCAGTAGTCCCTCGGACACCTATCAGCCCCAGCATTTT; CDR3 protein: CASSPSDTYQPQHF
D gene: -; V gene: TRBV4-2; clone size: few; J gene: TRBJ2-2; CDR3 DNA: TGTGCCAGCAGCCAAGATGGGCCCGGGGAGCTGTTTTTT; CDR3 protein: CASSQDGPGELFF